The 12 T cell receptor beta chains in this list originate from one sample, sequenced in a study of vaccination effects on CD4 cells after COVID-19. These receptors have no identified antigens. Assay used: immunoSEQ multiplex PCR; TCRdb lists only in-frame clones, some missing. The table shows tens of thousands of clones, with around 70% occurring only once. CD4+ T cells specific for antigen were expanded with viral peptide pools by the ViraFEST assay before sequencing. Upon completion of 10 to 11 days in culture, CD4+ T cells were isolated. Of the BNT162b2 and mRNA-1273 vaccines, participants received two doses of one or the other. Sequenced here: CD4+ T cells from PBMCs cultured with HCoV-NL63 spike peptides, sampled after COVID-19 vaccination. The source of these receptors is a human donor who received a COVID-19 vaccine.

This clone occurred a few times. J is TRBJ2-1 and V is TRBV19; 10 bases agree with TRBD2. CDR1 is LNHDA and CDR2 is SQIVND in the germline V gene (reference sequence). CDR3 size: 15 residues. V shed 4 bases, J shed 4 bases, and the junction held 4 bases outside the gene matches. The CDR3, as DNA: TGTGCCAGTAGTACGACTAGCGGGCAATACAATGAGCAGTTCTTC. It is translated as CASSTTSGQYNEQFF. Full variable domain (remainder filled in from reference TRBV19 and TRBJ2-1): DGGITQSPKYLFRKEGQNVTLSCEQNLNHDAMYWYRQDPGQGLRLIYYSQIVNDFQKGDIAEGYSVSREKKESFPLTVTSAQKNPTAFYLCASSTTSGQYNEQFFGPGTRLTVL.

V usage is TRBV21-1 and J usage is TRBJ1-5; the tabulated D call, TRBD1, remains unverified against the DNA. TRBV21-1 is noted as a pseudogene. The CDR3 loop spans 17 amino acids. CDR3 sequence reads: CASSRRGSALGNQPQHF. DNA of the CDR3: TGTGCCAGCAGCCGAAGGGGTTCGGCACTCGGCAATCAGCCCCAGCATTTT.

The chain couples TRBV2 to TRBJ2-3, with D hard to call. The germline CDR1 and CDR2 sequences are SNHLY and FYNNEI. Trimming took off 3 bases at V and 5 bases at J, with 3 bases between the two ends. The CDR3 is made up of 11 amino acids. CDR3 in amino acids: CASSERDTQYF. In DNA, the CDR3 is TGTGCCAGCAGTGAGCGAGATACGCAGTATTTT.

The chain uses TRBV24-1 and TRBJ1-2, with a tentative D call TRBD1 (6 bases). CDR3 length equals 14 residues. Germline loops: CDR1 KGHDR, CDR2 SFDVKD. Trimming shortened V by 5 bases and J by 8 bases, and 17 bases separated the two germline ends. The CDR3: CATSAEGESRGYTF. CDR3 bases: TGTGCCACCAGTGCTGAGGGGGAGAGCCGGGGCTACACCTTC.

The rearrangement joins TRBV19 to TRBJ1-1; D might be TRBD1 (5 bases). Trimming removed 11 bases from V and 3 bases from J, with 16 bases in between. This CDR3 is 13 amino acids long. Looked up from germline, CDR1 is LNHDA and CDR2 is SQIVND (reference sequence). The CDR3 DNA follows: TGTGCCTGCCGGGGCGCAGGATACACTGAAGCTTTCTTT. It codes for CACRGAGYTEAFF.

The chain carries TRBV2 and TRBJ1-4; 7 nucleotides match TRBD1. The CDR3 has 14 residues. The ends lost 6 bases at V and 8 bases at J; junction bases unmatched: 9. Germline CDR1 is SNHLY and CDR2 is FYNNEI. The CDR3 coding sequence is TGTGCCAGCAGAGGTACAGGGGATCCCGAAAAACTGTTTTTT. Translation gives CASRGTGDPEKLFF.

The chain combines TRBV5-1 with TRBJ1-1; D unclear. The CDR3 sequence is 14 residues long. The germline gives CDR1 SGHRS, CDR2 YFSETQ. Between the trimmed V and J ends, which lost 4 bases and 1 base, there was a span of 11 bases. CDR3: CASSGSAGNTEAFF. In nucleotides, the CDR3 is TGCGCCAGCAGCGGGAGCGCCGGGAACACTGAAGCTTTCTTT.

There are a few counts of this clone. This chain connects TRBV3-1 (or the pseudogene TRBV3-2) to TRBJ1-1; D remains ambiguous. Deletions cut 1 base from V and 6 bases from J, with 9 bases between. CDR1 and CDR2 from the germline V gene are LGHDT and YNNKEL (reference sequence). The CDR3 runs to 13 residues. In DNA form, the CDR3 reads TGTGCCAGCAGCCAAGTCGCTGGGGCTGAAGCTTTCTTT. This encodes CASSQVAGAEAFF.

The rearrangement links TRBV19 to TRBJ2-1, with 8 bases aligning to TRBD1. Trimming took 6 bases from V and 6 from J; bases not matched to a gene: 22. The germline V gene encodes CDR1 LNHDA and CDR2 SQIVND (reference sequence). The CDR3 has 19 residues. CDR3 amino acids: CASSRRGPTYTGTLNEQFF. CDR3 nucleotides: TGTGCCAGTAGCCGCAGGGGGCCCACCTATACCGGAACGCTCAATGAGCAGTTCTTC. Complete variable domain (other parts from reference TRBV19 and TRBJ2-1): DGGITQSPKYLFRKEGQNVTLSCEQNLNHDAMYWYRQDPGQGLRLIYYSQIVNDFQKGDIAEGYSVSREKKESFPLTVTSAQKNPTAFYLCASSRRGPTYTGTLNEQFFGPGTRLTVL.

This chain links TRBV6-8 with TRBJ2-7; 8 nucleotides align to TRBD1. This CDR3 contains 14 residues. The V gene's germline CDR1 is MNHGY and CDR2 SAAAGT. Trimming took 2 bases from V and 1 from J; bases not matched to a gene: 1. CDR3 protein: CASSYRDRSYEQYF. CDR3 in DNA: TGTGCCAGCAGTTACCGGGACAGGTCCTACGAGCAGTACTTC.

This clone was seen a handful of times. This chain joins TRBV7-9 and TRBJ2-7; D is undetermined. V was cut by 5 bases and J by 3 bases, with 5 bases left in between. The germline V gene has CDR1 SEHNR and CDR2 FQNEAQ (reference sequence). This CDR3 is 11 amino acids long. In nucleotides, the CDR3 is TGTGCCAGCAGCCCTAGCTACGAGCAGTACTTC. Its protein product is CASSPSYEQYF.

The genes are TRBV10-3 and TRBJ1-4; D is possibly TRBD1 (6 bases). Germline CDR1 and CDR2: ENHRY and SYGVKD. The CDR3 sequence is 15 residues long. V was clipped by 3 bases and J by 5 bases, with 13 bases between them. Here the CDR3 reads CAISDSTQGNEKLFF. CDR3 DNA: TGTGCCATCAGTGACTCTACACAGGGAAATGAAAAACTGTTTTTT.